This T cell receptor beta chain was sequenced in a study of blood T cells in healthy people across ages. Trimming cost V 8 bases and J 11 bases; bases outside gene matches: 17. Germline lookup yields CDR1 MNHNS and CDR2 SASEGT. The CDR3 runs to 14 residues. A second PCR, run for roughly 7 to 11 cycles, used a sample-barcoded 5' primer plus a J-beta primer mix. TCRdb processed the 5' RACE reads anew with MiXCR; each CDR3 protein has one entry. Found here are hundreds of thousands of distinct CDR3 sequences, about 46% of them singletons; the top ten hold around 18%. The specimen was blood. This sequence joins TRBV6-1 and TRBJ2-5; 7 bases line up with TRBD2. This TCR came from an elderly man in good health. The CDR3 region has the DNA TGTGCCAGCGTATGGACTAGTGGGTACAATGAGCAGTACTTC. This translates into CASVWTSGYNEQYF.